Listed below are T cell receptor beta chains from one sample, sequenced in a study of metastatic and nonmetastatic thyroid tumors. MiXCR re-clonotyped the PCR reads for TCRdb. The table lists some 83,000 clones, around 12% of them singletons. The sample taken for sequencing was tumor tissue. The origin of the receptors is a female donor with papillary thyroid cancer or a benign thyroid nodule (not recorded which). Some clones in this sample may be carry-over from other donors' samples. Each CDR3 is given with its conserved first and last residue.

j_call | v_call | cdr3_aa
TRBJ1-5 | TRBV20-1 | CSAGSSLGGSNQPQHF
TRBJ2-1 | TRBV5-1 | CASSLVPTASSYNEQFF
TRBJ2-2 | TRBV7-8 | CASSPRDIRTGRVELFF
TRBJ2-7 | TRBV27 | CASRSGGVEQYF
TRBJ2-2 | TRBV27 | CASKGLAGGPSTGELFF
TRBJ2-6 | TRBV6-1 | CASSEGGSGANFLTF
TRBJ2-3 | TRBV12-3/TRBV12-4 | CASSGGHADTQYF
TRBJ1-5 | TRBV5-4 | CASSNTGEGQPQHF
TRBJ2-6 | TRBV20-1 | CSARTSGRVNSGANVLTF
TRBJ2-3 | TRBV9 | CASNMDVTDTQYF
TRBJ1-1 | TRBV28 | CASRLTRTIGTEAFF
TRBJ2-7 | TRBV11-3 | CASSLEGEDVYEQYF
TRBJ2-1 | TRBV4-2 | CASSQDLRGRGGEGNEQFF
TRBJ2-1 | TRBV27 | CASSFGGTNEQFF
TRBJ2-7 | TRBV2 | CASSAAVPGQDPLKQYF
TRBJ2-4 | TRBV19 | CASSMQVLTKNIQYF
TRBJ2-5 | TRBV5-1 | CASSPDRSETQYF
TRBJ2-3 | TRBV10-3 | CAISEPTSGVPDTQYF
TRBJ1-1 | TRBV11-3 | CASSLGQVGNTEAFF
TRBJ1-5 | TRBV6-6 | CASSYGAGVQPQHF
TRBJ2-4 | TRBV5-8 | CASSLDPVFAKNIQYF
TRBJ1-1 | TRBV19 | CASSQEMRKAFF
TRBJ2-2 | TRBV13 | CASSPGTSGRFRRTGELFF
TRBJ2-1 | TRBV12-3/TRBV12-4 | CASSYPTSGWPYNEQFF
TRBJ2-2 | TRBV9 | CASSGQVTPYTGELFF
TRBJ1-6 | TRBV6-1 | CASSEGGEVAPLHF
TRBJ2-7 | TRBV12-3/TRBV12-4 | CASTSQRSLAASYEQYF
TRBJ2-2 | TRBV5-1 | CASSLVPGELFF
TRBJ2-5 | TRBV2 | CASSERDRVQETQYF
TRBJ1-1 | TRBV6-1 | CATTPRGANTEAFF
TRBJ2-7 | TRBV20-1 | CSARVTPSSYEQYF
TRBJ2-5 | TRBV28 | CASKGGWAETQYF
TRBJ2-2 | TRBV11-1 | CASSPGPWRGELFF
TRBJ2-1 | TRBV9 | CASSVLIGGYSEQFF
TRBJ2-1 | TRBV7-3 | CASSLRADNEQFF
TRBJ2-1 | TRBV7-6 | CASSTAGGPTSEQFF
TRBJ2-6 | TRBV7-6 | CASRARPGLAETSGANVLTF
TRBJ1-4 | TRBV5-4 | CASSLDRGQEKLFF
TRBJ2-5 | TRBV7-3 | CASSPNSGSWQETQYF
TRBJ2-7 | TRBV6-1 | CSSSTTSGIFYEQYF
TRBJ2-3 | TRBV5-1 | CASSLQGRRPDTHYF
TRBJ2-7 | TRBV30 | CAWRDSQDYEQYF
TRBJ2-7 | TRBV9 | CASGTGAYEQYF
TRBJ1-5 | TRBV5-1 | CASRRNPEGTQHF